This T cell receptor (beta chain) was observed in a study of blood T cell repertoires in COVID-19. Germline V gene lookup returns CDR1 LGHNA and CDR2 YSLEER. The CDR3 sequence is 14 residues long. V dropped 0 bases and J dropped 3; count of bases not matched to a gene: 2. Original processing methods: Reference gene primer amplification gave nucleated cell count estimates. Only in-frame clones appear in the TCRdb table, and some are missing; sequencing was by immunoSEQ multiplex PCR. V and J calls and clone size are copied from that table; D and trimming were computed from the DNA. Here the sample spans around 150,000 clones, around 85% being singletons.

The sequenced material came from peripheral blood. V is TRBV4-3 and J is TRBJ2-7; TRBD1 matches 7 bases. This clonotype was obtained from a human donor in a cohort sampled during active COVID-19. CDR3 coding DNA: TGCGCCAGCAGCCAAGATGGGGACAGCTACGAGCAGTACTTC. Translation gives CASSQDGDSYEQYF.